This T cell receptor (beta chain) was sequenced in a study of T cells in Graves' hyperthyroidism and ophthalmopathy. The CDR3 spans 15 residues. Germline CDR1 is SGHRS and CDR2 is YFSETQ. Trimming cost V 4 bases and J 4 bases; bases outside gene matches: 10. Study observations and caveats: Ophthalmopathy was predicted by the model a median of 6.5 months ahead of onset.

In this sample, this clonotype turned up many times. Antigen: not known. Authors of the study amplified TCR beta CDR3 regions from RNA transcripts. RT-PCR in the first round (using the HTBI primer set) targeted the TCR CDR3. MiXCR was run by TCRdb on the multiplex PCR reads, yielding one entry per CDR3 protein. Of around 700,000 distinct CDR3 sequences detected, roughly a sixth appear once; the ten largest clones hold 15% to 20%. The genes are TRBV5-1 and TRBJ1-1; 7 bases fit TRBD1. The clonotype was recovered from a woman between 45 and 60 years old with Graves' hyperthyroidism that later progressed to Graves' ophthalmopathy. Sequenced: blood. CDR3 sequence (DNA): TGCGCCAGCAGCCGCGAAACAGGGGCGGGCACTGAAGCTTTCTTT. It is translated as CASSRETGAGTEAFF.